Below, 32 T cell receptor beta chains from the same sample are listed, as sequenced in a study of T cell clonality in common variable immunodeficiency. The repertoire was sequenced with immunoSEQ multiplex PCR; TCRdb's copy has only in-frame clones and lacks some. There are some 44,000 clones in the sample, none observed a single time. Sequenced input: peripheral blood mononuclear cells. These receptors were obtained from a person aged 18-70 years in good health.

In this sample, this clone turned up many times. The observed sequence ends 3 residues before the CDR3 terminus, with the missing tail filled in from the germline J gene. V gene TRBV28 combines with J gene TRBJ1-5; no reliable D call. With 2 bases removed from V and 2 bases from J, the gap between germline ends came to 10 bases. The CDR3 contains 15 residues. Germline V gene data show CDR1 as MDHEN and CDR2 as SYDVKM. CDR3 loop: CASSLKGPGNQPQHF. The part of the CDR3 DNA that was read is TGTGCCAGCAGTTTAAAGGGTCCGGGCAATCAGCCC.

The sample holds many counts of this clone. The CDR3 extends 3 residues past the end of the read, so its final part is completed from the germline J gene. The chain recombines TRBV2 with TRBJ1-5, with 7 bases matching TRBD1. This CDR3 is 14 amino acids long. Germline V gene data show CDR1 as SNHLY and CDR2 as FYNNEI. With 6 bases clipped from V and 7 bases from J, the junction kept 9 bases outside the gene matches. Incomplete CDR3 DNA: TGTGCCAGCAGGGAGGGGGCAGGGAAGCAGCCC. This translates into CASREGAGKQP. Given in full, the CDR3 is CASREGAGKQPQHF.

The table lists this clone with many counts. The read gets to within 3 residues of the CDR3 end, and the germline J gene fills in the rest. This chain uses TRBV6-2 or TRBV6-3 with TRBJ2-3; D is perhaps TRBD2 (5 bases). V lost 0 bases to trimming and J lost 6 bases, with 16 bases between them. Germline V gene lookup returns CDR1 MNHEY and CDR2 SVGEGT. The CDR3 runs to 16 residues. The CDR3 region is CASSYSISRGSDTQYF. The CDR3 bases that were read are TGTGCCAGCAGTTACTCGATTTCTCGGGGTTCGGATACG.

In its sample, this clone was seen many times. The observed sequence ends 3 residues before the CDR3 terminus, with the missing tail filled in from the germline J gene. The V gene is TRBV18, the J gene TRBJ2-1; D is possibly TRBD2 (5 bases). Germline V gene lookup returns CDR1 KGHSH and CDR2 LQKENI. V shed 4 bases and J shed 9 bases, with 7 bases lying between them. The CDR3 contains 11 residues. CDR3 DNA (partial): TGTGCCAGCTCACAGGCGGGTGAG. It encodes CASSQAGE. From start to end, the CDR3 is CASSQAGEQFF. The full variable domain, in which reference TRBV18 and TRBJ2-1 provide the parts outside the CDR3, is NAGVMQNPRHLVRRRGQEARLRCSPMKGHSHVYWYRQLPEEGLKFMVYLQKENIIDESGMPKERFSAEFPKEGPSILRIQQVVRGDSAAYFCASSQAGEQFFGPGTRLTVL.

This clone was counted ten times or more. The read ends 3 residues early relative to the CDR3; the germline J gene fills the gap. The rearrangement joins TRBV20-1 to TRBJ2-7, with 7 nucleotides matching TRBD2. V lost 1 base, J lost 0 bases, and 9 bases stayed unmatched. CDR3 length equals 16 residues. Germline lookup yields CDR1 DFQATT and CDR2 SNEGSKA (reference sequence). The CDR3 sequence: CSARGAVRGSSYEQYF. The CDR3 DNA, read in part, is TGCAGTGCTAGAGGTGCGGTGCGGGGGAGCTCCTACGAG.

There are many counts of this clone. Sequencing ends 3 residues short of the CDR3 end; the germline J gene provides the rest. The chain is built from TRBV13 and TRBJ2-3; TRBD2 aligns across 8 bases. The CDR3 has 16 amino acids. V lost 7 bases, J lost 2 bases, and 11 bases stayed unmatched. Germline V gives CDR1 PRHDT, CDR2 FYEKMQ (reference sequence). CDR3 protein: CASTPRPAGATDTQYF. The sequenced part of the CDR3 DNA is TGTGCCAGCACCCCACGACCAGCGGGGGCCACAGATACG.

In its sample, this clone was seen many times. The read halts 3 residues ahead of the CDR3 end, with the missing end drawn from the germline J gene. The rearrangement uses TRBV7-6 and TRBJ1-2; perhaps TRBD1 as D (6 bases). The CDR3 is made up of 13 amino acids. Trimming removed 4 bases at V and 4 bases at J, with 10 bases between. Germline-derived CDR1 and CDR2 are SGHVS and FNYEAQ. The sequenced CDR3 bases are TGTGCCAGCAGCTCGGGGACAACCTATGGC. Translating it yields CASSSGTTYG. The complete CDR3 protein is CASSSGTTYGYTF.

This clone was counted at least ten times. The read ends 3 residues shy of where the CDR3 ends; the end is completed using the germline J gene. The rearrangement uses TRBV20-1 and TRBJ2-7, with 11 nucleotides matching TRBD2. V shed 0 bases and J 6 bases; nucleotides not matched to a gene: 7. This CDR3 contains 15 residues. CDR1 and CDR2 from the germline V gene are DFQATT and SNEGSKA (reference sequence). The covered CDR3 bases are TGCAGTGCTAGAGATGCCCTAGCGGGAGGAACCGAG. Amino acid sequence: CSARDALAGGTE. The whole CDR3 reads CSARDALAGGTEQYF.

This clone was seen repeatedly, ten times or more. The read terminates 3 residues before the CDR3 end, so the remaining end is supplied by the germline J gene. This chain connects TRBV20-1 to TRBJ2-3; a weak D match, TRBD2 (6 bases). Germline V gene data show CDR1 as DFQATT and CDR2 as SNEGSKA (reference sequence). V was pared by 0 bases and J by 5 bases, with 21 bases between. CDR3 length: 17 residues. The covered CDR3 bases are TGCAGTGCTAGAGATAGGAATGGAGCGGGCCGAGAAGATACG. Encoded protein: CSARDRNGAGREDT. In full, the CDR3 is CSARDRNGAGREDTQYF.

With respect to this clone: With the read ending 3 residues before the CDR3 end, the germline J gene is used to fill in that end. This chain uses TRBV19 with TRBJ1-6, with D tentatively TRBD1 (5 bases). From germline, CDR1 is LNHDA and CDR2 SQIVND (reference sequence). The CDR3 sequence is 16 residues long. The V end was cut by 6 bases, the J end by 7 bases, with 19 bases between. The CDR3 loop reads CASRPRRGPGNSPLHF. Incomplete CDR3 DNA: TGTGCCAGTAGACCTCGTAGGGGCCCTGGGAATTCACCC.

This clone was seen ten or more times. The CDR3 end lies 3 residues beyond the end of the read and is filled in from the germline J gene. This chain joins TRBV30 and TRBJ2-5; 13 bases align to TRBD2. CDR1 is GTSNPN, CDR2 SVGIG, per germline (reference sequence). With 0 bases clipped from V and 2 bases from J, the junction kept 3 bases outside the gene matches. There are 16 residues in the CDR3. The covered CDR3 bases are TGTGCCTGGAGTGTACTGACTAGCGGGGGGCAAGAGACC. Protein sequence: CAWSVLTSGGQET. The whole CDR3 reads CAWSVLTSGGQETQYF.

This clone was seen many times. CDR3 sequence: CASSYDRKETQYF. CDR3 bases read: TGTGCCAGCAGCTACGACAGGAAAGAGACC. The V call is TRBV7-2, the J call TRBJ2-5; weak D call: TRBD1 (6 bases). Read coverage stops 3 residues before the CDR3 terminus; the germline J gene supplies the remainder. Germline V gene data show CDR1 as SGHTA and CDR2 as FQGNSA. Trimming left V 4 bases short and J 3 bases short, with 9 bases between. This CDR3 has 13 amino acids.

This clone showed up many times. Read sequence stops 3 residues before the CDR3 end, and the germline J gene provides the missing end. The chain couples TRBV6-2 or TRBV6-3 to TRBJ2-1; TRBD2 might be the D (5 bases). Germline V lookup: CDR1 MNHEY, CDR2 SVGEGT. This CDR3 is 13 amino acids long. The V end lost 6 bases, the J end lost 2 bases, and 8 bases lay between the germline ends. CDR3 sequence: CASSLAPYNEQFF. The part of the CDR3 DNA that was read is TGTGCCAGCAGCCTAGCACCCTACAATGAG.

This clone was seen many times. The read comes to an end 3 residues before the CDR3 does, leaving the germline J gene to fill in the end. The rearrangement links TRBV7-9 to TRBJ1-5; 9 bases are shared with TRBD1. Looked up from germline, CDR1 is SEHNR and CDR2 is FQNEAQ (reference sequence). CDR3 length: 14 amino acids. J lost 8 bases, V lost 3 bases, and 5 bases had no gene match. The CDR3 region is CASSLGQGAEPQHF. The part of the CDR3 DNA that was read is TGTGCCAGCAGCTTGGGACAGGGTGCAGAGCCC.

This clone came up many times. The CDR3 bases that were read are TGTGCCAGCAGCAGGGTAGTAGGAGAGACC. Translated, it gives CASSRVVGET. Given in full, the CDR3 is CASSRVVGETQYF. V gene TRBV6-2 or TRBV6-3 combines with J gene TRBJ2-5; TRBD1 might be the D (5 bases). Coverage ceases 3 residues before the CDR3 finishes, and the germline J gene fills in the end. The CDR3 totals 13 residues. Germline CDR1 is MNHEY and CDR2 is SVGEGT. Trimming left V 6 bases short and J 4 bases short, with 12 bases between.

This clone occurred many times. The DNA ends 3 residues before the CDR3 does, and the rest of the CDR3 is filled in from the germline J gene. J is TRBJ2-4 and V is TRBV18; TRBD1 matches at 10 bases. CDR1 and CDR2 (germline): KGHSH, LQKENI. V shed 1 base and J 3 bases; nucleotides not matched to a gene: 21. The CDR3 has 22 amino acids. The CDR3 bases that were read are TGTGCCAGCTCACCACTCCCCCTTCCACGCCGGGACAGGGGCCAGGGCAAAAACATT. As protein: CASSPLPLPRRDRGQGKNI. The whole CDR3 protein reads CASSPLPLPRRDRGQGKNIQYF. The full variable domain, in which reference TRBV18 and TRBJ2-4 provide the parts outside the CDR3, is NAGVMQNPRHLVRRRGQEARLRCSPMKGHSHVYWYRQLPEEGLKFMVYLQKENIIDESGMPKERFSAEFPKEGPSILRIQQVVRGDSAAYFCASSPLPLPRRDRGQGKNIQYFGAGTRLSVL.

This clone was recorded many times. Coverage ceases 3 residues before the CDR3 finishes, and the germline J gene fills in the end. V is TRBV28 and J is TRBJ1-2; 9 positions agree with TRBD1. The CDR3 is 14 amino acids. The germline CDR1 and CDR2 sequences are MDHEN and SYDVKM. The DNA read from the CDR3 is TGTGCCAGCAGCCCTGGACAGGGGAGGAGAAGC. Its translation: CASSPGQGRRS. The full CDR3 is CASSPGQGRRSYTF.

This clone was seen many times. The observed sequence ends 3 residues before the CDR3 terminus, with the missing tail filled in from the germline J gene. The chain is built from TRBV6-1 and TRBJ1-1, with TRBD1 identical over 10 bases. CDR3 length equals 14 residues. The V segment lost 3 bases and the J segment 5 bases; nucleotides outside the gene matches: 3. Germline V CDR1 and CDR2: MNHNS, SASEGT. CDR3 DNA (partial): TGTGCCAGCAGTGAGGGACAGGGGAGGACTGAA. This translates into CASSEGQGRTE. The CDR3 in its entirety is CASSEGQGRTEAFF.

This clone was seen ten or more times. The CDR3 is cut off 3 residues early in the read; its end comes from the germline J gene. The rearrangement uses TRBV19 and TRBJ1-4, with 9 bases fitting TRBD1. Trimming took 6 bases from V and 4 from J; bases not matched to a gene: 0. CDR3 length: 13 amino acids. From germline, CDR1 is LNHDA and CDR2 SQIVND (reference sequence). CDR3 amino acids: CASRGQGNEKLFF. The CDR3 DNA, read in part, is TGTGCCAGTAGGGGACAGGGTAATGAAAAA.

The table lists this clone with many counts. The read ends 3 residues before the CDR3 terminus; that terminus is restored from the germline J gene. V gene TRBV20-1 combines with J gene TRBJ1-1; TRBD1 matches at 7 bases. Germline CDR1 and CDR2: DFQATT and SNEGSKA (reference sequence). This CDR3 spans 13 amino acids. The CDR3 loop reads CSAIQPTGLSAFF. CDR3 DNA (partial): TGCAGTGCTATCCAGCCGACAGGGCTCAGT.

This clone has at least ten counts. CDR3 region: CASSLLGMGPGELFF. The CDR3 DNA, read in part, is TGTGCCAGCAGTTTATTGGGGATGGGGCCCGGGGAG. V is TRBV28 and J is TRBJ2-2, with D maybe TRBD1 (5 bases). The read ends 3 residues shy of where the CDR3 ends; the end is completed using the germline J gene. This CDR3 contains 15 residues. The ends were cut back, 1 base at V and 6 bases at J, with 12 bases in the middle. Germline V gene data show CDR1 as MDHEN and CDR2 as SYDVKM.

This clone was counted at least ten times. The sequenced fragment ends 3 residues before the CDR3 boundary, so the rest is inferred from the germline J gene. This rearrangement joins TRBV18 to TRBJ1-1; D unresolved. Germline V gene sequence: CDR1 KGHSH, CDR2 LQKENI. V was pared by 4 bases and J by 5 bases, with 14 bases between. The CDR3 is 14 residues long. CDR3 bases read: TGTGCCAGCTCACTTGAGCGGGGAAGAACTGAA. Protein sequence: CASSLERGRTE. The full CDR3 sequence reads CASSLERGRTEAFF.

This clone was observed many times. The CDR3 sequence: CASSFGGDGNNEQFF. CDR3 DNA (partial): TGTGCCAGCAGCTTCGGGGGGGACGGCAACAATGAG. The chain combines TRBV5-4 with TRBJ2-1; 8 positions match TRBD2. The sequenced fragment ends 3 residues before the CDR3 boundary, so the rest is inferred from the germline J gene. The CDR3 contains 15 residues. Trimming took 2 bases from V and 5 from J; bases not matched to a gene: 6. The germline CDR1 and CDR2 sequences are SGHNT and YYREEE (reference sequence).

This clone has at least ten counts. The CDR3 is cut off 3 residues early in the read; its end comes from the germline J gene. The chain combines TRBV15 with TRBJ2-7; D unclear. Germline CDR1 LNHNV, CDR2 YYDKDF (reference sequence). V was clipped by 3 bases and J by 3 bases, with 6 bases between them. The CDR3 runs to 12 residues. The CDR3 protein is CATSSFGYEQYF. The CDR3 bases that were read are TGTGCCACCAGCAGTTTCGGCTACGAG.

In this sample, this clone turned up many times. The read ends 3 residues before the CDR3 terminus; that terminus is restored from the germline J gene. The chain joins TRBV30 to TRBJ2-7; D is possibly TRBD1 (5 bases). Germline V gene sequence: CDR1 GTSNPN, CDR2 SVGIG (reference sequence). V lost 2 bases and J lost 6, with 20 bases in between. The CDR3 totals 15 residues. The sequenced part of the CDR3 DNA is TGTGCCTGGAGTAGGGGCCAGGCAGCCTTCCTCGAG. Amino acids: CAWSRGQAAFLE. In full, the CDR3 reads CAWSRGQAAFLEQYF.

Many counts were recorded for this clone. A junction boundary mismatches the germline segment, possibly from a read error. CDR3 sequence: CASSQDWQGGPDTQYF. Partial CDR3 DNA: TGCGCCAGCAGCCAAGATTGGCAGGGAGGCCCAGATACG. The chain couples TRBV4-2 to TRBJ2-3, with D maybe TRBD2 (6 bases). The read gets to within 3 residues of the CDR3 end, and the germline J gene fills in the rest. The germline V gene encodes CDR1 LGHNA and CDR2 YNFKEQ. This CDR3 spans 16 amino acids.

This clone was counted ten times or more. The read ends 3 residues early relative to the CDR3; the germline J gene fills the gap. This chain links TRBV5-1 with TRBJ2-3, with 10 bases that match TRBD2. This CDR3 has 18 residues. V lost 4 bases, J lost 7 bases, and 18 bases stayed unmatched. Germline assignment: CDR1 SGHRS and CDR2 YFSETQ. The covered CDR3 bases are TGCGCCAGCAGCCCCGCCAACGCAGCGGGGGGGCGGAAAAATACG. The encoded protein is CASSPANAAGGRKNT. The entire CDR3 is CASSPANAAGGRKNTQYF.

This clone was seen repeatedly, ten times or more. The read ends 3 residues early relative to the CDR3; the germline J gene fills the gap. V is TRBV7-8 and J is TRBJ1-5, with TRBD1 identical over 9 bases. CDR3 length: 15 amino acids. V dropped 5 bases and J dropped 7; count of bases not matched to a gene: 9. Germline CDR1 and CDR2: SGHVS and FQNEAQ. The sequenced part of the CDR3 DNA is TGTGCCAGCAGCCCCCCGGGACAGGGTCGACAGCCC. As protein: CASSPPGQGRQP. The CDR3, in full, reads CASSPPGQGRQPQHF.

This clone has a count of ten or more. The missing CDR3 end, 3 residues past where the read stops, is filled in from the germline J gene. The J gene is TRBJ2-7, the V gene TRBV11-2; the D is unclear. Germline V gene sequence: CDR1 SGHAT, CDR2 FQNNGV. The CDR3 consists of 13 residues. Trimming took off 5 bases at V and 6 bases at J, with 14 bases between the two ends. The CDR3 spells CASSPFTGFEQYF. The CDR3 bases that were read are TGTGCCAGCAGCCCGTTCACGGGTTTCGAG.

This clone has at least ten counts. The read stops 3 residues short of the end of the CDR3; the missing end is completed from the germline J gene. The gene calls are TRBV7-3 and TRBJ1-2; 7 bases fit TRBD1. Germline CDR1 and CDR2: SGHTA and FQGTGA. There are 14 residues in the CDR3. Unmatched junction bases numbered 5, after V lost 4 bases and J lost 3 bases. This CDR3 reads CASSSEDRDYGYTF. The covered CDR3 bases are TGTGCCAGCAGCTCCGAAGACAGGGACTATGGC.

This clone has at least ten counts. The missing CDR3 end, 3 residues past where the read stops, is filled in from the germline J gene. The V call is TRBV19, the J call TRBJ1-4; TRBD1 matches 7 bases. The germline gives CDR1 LNHDA, CDR2 SQIVND (reference sequence). The CDR3 has 15 residues. Trimming cost V 6 bases and J 0 bases; bases outside gene matches: 4. The CDR3 is CASRRDSSTNEKLFF. The CDR3 DNA, read in part, is TGTGCCAGTAGGCGGGACAGCTCAACTAATGAAAAA.

Remarks on this clone: The read ends 3 residues early relative to the CDR3; the germline J gene fills the gap. The chain is built from TRBV5-1 and TRBJ2-1; tentatively, D is TRBD2 (5 bases). The CDR3 contains 16 residues. Germline V CDR1 and CDR2: SGHRS, YFSETQ. Trimming pared 1 base from V and 0 bases from J, leaving 11 bases between. The CDR3 reads CASSLFAGDSYNEQFF. The covered CDR3 bases are TGCGCCAGCAGCTTGTTTGCCGGGGACTCCTACAATGAG.